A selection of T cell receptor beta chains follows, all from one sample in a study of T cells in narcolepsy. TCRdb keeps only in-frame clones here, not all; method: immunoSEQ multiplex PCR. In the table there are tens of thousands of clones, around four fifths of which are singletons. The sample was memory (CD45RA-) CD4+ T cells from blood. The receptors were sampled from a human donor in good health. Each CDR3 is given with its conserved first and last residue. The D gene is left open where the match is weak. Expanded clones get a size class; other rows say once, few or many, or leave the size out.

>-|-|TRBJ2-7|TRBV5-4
CASSFDPIEYEQYF
TGTGCCAGCAGCTTCGACCCAATCGAGTACGAGCAGTACTTC
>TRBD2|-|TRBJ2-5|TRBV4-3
CASSQNLAGGQETQYF
TGCGCCAGCAGCCAGAACCTAGCGGGGGGCCAAGAGACCCAGTACTTC
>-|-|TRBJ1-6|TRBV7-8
CASSLARGPPRTPLHF
TGTGCCAGCAGCTTAGCGAGGGGACCTCCAAGGACACCCCTCCACTTT
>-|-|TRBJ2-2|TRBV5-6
CASSPYNTGELFF
TGTGCCAGCAGCCCCTATAACACCGGGGAGCTGTTTTTT
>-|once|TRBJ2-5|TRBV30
CAWSPVTGLGETQYF
TGTGCCTGGAGTCCCGTTACAGGACTGGGGGAGACCCAGTACTTC
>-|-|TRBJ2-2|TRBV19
CASRKGQIGELFF
TGTGCCAGTAGAAAGGGGCAGATCGGGGAGCTGTTTTTT
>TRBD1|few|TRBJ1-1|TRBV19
CASRTGTVSEAFF
TGTGCCAGTAGGACCGGGACAGTCTCTGAAGCTTTCTTT
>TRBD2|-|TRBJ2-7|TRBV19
CASRLGGAPSYEQYF
TGTGCCAGTCGCCTCGGGGGGGCTCCTTCCTACGAGCAGTACTTC
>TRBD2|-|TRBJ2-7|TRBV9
CASSLSTSGEQYF
TGTGCCAGCAGCTTGTCGACTAGCGGTGAGCAGTACTTC
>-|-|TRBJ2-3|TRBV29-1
CSGSSEDTQYF
TGCAGCGGGAGTTCTGAGGATACGCAGTATTTT
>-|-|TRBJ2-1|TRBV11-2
CASSHPTEDPNEQFF
TGTGCCAGCAGCCACCCGACAGAGGACCCCAATGAGCAGTTCTTC
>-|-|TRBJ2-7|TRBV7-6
CASSLSGEQYF
TGTGCCAGCAGCTTAAGCGGGGAGCAGTACTTC
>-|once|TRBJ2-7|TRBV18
CASSGTGSSYEQYF
TGTGCCAGCTCCGGGACTGGAAGCTCCTACGAGCAGTACTTC